A single sample gave rise to the 9 T cell receptor beta chains below, sequenced in a study of blood T cell repertoires in COVID-19. Assay: immunoSEQ multiplex PCR; the TCRdb copy retains only in-frame clones and omits some. Of 150,000 to 200,000 clones in the sample, approximately 84% are singletons; the top ten hold 20% to 25%. The sample taken for sequencing was peripheral blood. These receptors were obtained from an elderly woman with acute or convalescent COVID-19.

V and J are TRBV7-9 and TRBJ2-3; D not resolved. CDR1 and CDR2 from the germline V gene are SEHNR and FQNEAQ (reference sequence). The ends were cut back, 1 base at V and 6 bases at J, with 11 bases in the middle. This CDR3 is 14 amino acids long. CDR3 in DNA: TGTGCCAGCAGCTTAGTCCTAGAAGCGGATACGCAGTATTTT. Amino acids: CASSLVLEADTQYF.

This clone was seen more than once but under ten times. This chain joins TRBV29-1 and TRBJ1-1; a possible D gene is TRBD1 (5 bases). The germline CDR1 and CDR2 sequences are SQVTM and ANQGSEA. This CDR3 spans 12 amino acids. V lost 7 bases and J lost 0, with 9 bases in between. CDR3 amino acids: CSAGAVNTEAFF. CDR3 in DNA: TGCAGCGCTGGGGCTGTGAACACTGAAGCTTTCTTT.

V and J are TRBV12-3 or TRBV12-4 and TRBJ2-1; no definite D call. The CDR3 contains 13 residues. V lost 7 bases and J lost 4, with 11 bases in between. The CDR3 nucleotides read TGTGCCAGCAAGGAGTCCCCTTACAATGAGCAGTTCTTC. This sequence encodes CASKESPYNEQFF.

The chain uses TRBV5-4 and TRBJ1-4; 9 bases line up with TRBD1. The CDR3 runs to 15 residues. Germline assignment: CDR1 SGHNT and CDR2 YYREEE (reference sequence). The junction had 4 bases not matched to a gene; V was cut back by 0 bases and J by 7 bases. CDR3 protein: CASSLEGTGREKLFF. The CDR3, as DNA: TGTGCCAGCAGCTTGGAAGGGACAGGGCGTGAAAAACTGTTTTTT.

CDR3 sequence (DNA): TGTGCCAGCAGCTATGGGACAGGGGGCTCTGGGGCCAACGTCCTGACTTTC. It translates to CASSYGTGGSGANVLTF. The V gene is TRBV7-2, the J gene TRBJ2-6; 11 nucleotides line up with TRBD1. CDR3 length: 17 amino acids. Germline V gene lookup returns CDR1 SGHTA and CDR2 FQGNSA. With 4 bases clipped from V and 0 bases from J, the junction kept 2 bases outside the gene matches.

The chain couples TRBV7-8 to TRBJ1-1, with D hard to call. With 2 bases removed from V and 0 bases from J, the gap between germline ends came to 13 bases. Per germline, CDR1 SGHVS and CDR2 FQNEAQ. CDR3 length equals 16 residues. The CDR3 loop is CASSLIVRVLNTEAFF. In DNA form, the CDR3 reads TGTGCCAGCAGCTTAATAGTTCGGGTCCTGAACACTGAAGCTTTCTTT.

This clone has only a few counts. The V gene is TRBV30, the J gene TRBJ1-5, with D uncertain. Trimming stripped 2 bases from V and 1 base from J, with 9 bases between. CDR1 is GTSNPN and CDR2 is SVGIG in the germline V gene (reference sequence). This CDR3 has 14 amino acids. DNA of the CDR3: TGTGCCTGGAGTTCAGGCCTCAGCAATCAGCCCCAGCATTTT. Residues: CAWSSGLSNQPQHF.

The V gene is TRBV18, the J gene TRBJ2-7; D not resolved. The germline gives CDR1 KGHSH, CDR2 LQKENI. Between the trimmed V and J ends, which lost 5 bases and 6 bases, there was a span of 11 bases. This CDR3 is built from 12 residues. DNA for the CDR3: TGTGCCAGCTCATCCATCTTTAGCGAGCAGTACTTC. Its protein product is CASSSIFSEQYF.

The V and J genes are TRBV27 and TRBJ2-7; 9 bases align to TRBD2. The CDR3 has 16 residues. CDR1 is MNHEY and CDR2 is SMNVEV in the germline V gene (reference sequence). After removal of 0 bases from V and 2 bases from J, the junction contained 5 bases not matched to a gene. CDR3 DNA: TGTGCCAGCAGTTTATCCCGACTAGCGGCCACCTACGAGCAGTACTTC. Translating it yields CASSLSRLAATYEQYF.